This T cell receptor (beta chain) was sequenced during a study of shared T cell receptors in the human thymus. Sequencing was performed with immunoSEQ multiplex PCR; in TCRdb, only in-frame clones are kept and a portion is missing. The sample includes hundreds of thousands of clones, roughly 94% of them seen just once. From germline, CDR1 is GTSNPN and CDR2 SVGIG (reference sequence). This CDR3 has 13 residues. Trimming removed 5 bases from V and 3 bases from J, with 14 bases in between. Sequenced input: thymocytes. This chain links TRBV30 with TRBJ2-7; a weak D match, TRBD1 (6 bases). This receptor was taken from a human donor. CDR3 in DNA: TGTGCCTGGGAACCGGGACATTACTACGAGCAGTACTTC. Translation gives CAWEPGHYYEQYF.